This TCR beta chain was sequenced in a study of blood T cells in healthy people across ages. Findings of the study overall: Across samples, TCR beta diversity tracked strongly with naive T cell percentage. With age, beta diversity per million T cells declined roughly linearly, significantly by approximately 40.

For the second PCR, which ran for about 7 to 11 cycles, a sample-barcoded 5' primer and a J-beta primer mix were used. A single record per CDR3 protein comes from TCRdb applying MiXCR to the 5' RACE reads. The table lists 870,000 or so distinct CDR3 sequences, around 28% of them singletons. This clonotype was seen repeatedly, ten times or more. Its antigen remains unidentified. CDR1 is ENHRY and CDR2 is SYGVKD in the germline V gene. V was shortened by 4 bases and J by 1 base, with 7 bases between the two germline ends. The CDR3 has 13 residues. Researchers report isolating at least 6.5 million PBMCs per sample.

The sequence derives from a woman of 80 years or more in good health. The chain carries TRBV10-3 and TRBJ2-5; D is unresolved. Sequencing was carried out using blood. The CDR3 is CAISGTVQETQYF. The CDR3 DNA reads TGTGCCATCAGTGGAACAGTCCAAGAGACCCAGTACTTC.